This TCR beta chain was profiled in a study of CD8 T cells in Susac syndrome. RNA, at about 0.45 to 1 ug, was reverse transcribed with random hexamers. A multiplex approach, immunoSEQ multiplex PCR, amplified TCR beta CDR3 across 54 Vbeta and 13 Jbeta. TCRdb processed the immunoSEQ multiplex PCR reads anew with MiXCR; each CDR3 protein has one entry. The data show 300,000 to 350,000 distinct CDR3 sequences, 92% seen once. The multiple sclerosis control group consisted of treatment-naive patients whose relapsing-remitting disease, which was either stable or active, fulfilled revised McDonald criteria. Isolation of CD8+ and CD4+ T cells was performed negatively, whereas enrichment of TEMRA cells was done by FACS. Findings of the study overall: Regarding the TCR sequencing and HLA analysis, the study admitted that a relatively small number of individuals were involved.

The CDR3 extends over 16 amino acids. CDR1 and CDR2 from the germline V gene are LGHNA and YNFKEQ. V trimming: 1 base; J trimming: 3 bases; junction bases outside the gene matches: 4. As regards this clonotype: Its antigen is not identified.

The rearrangement joins TRBV4-2 to TRBJ2-7; 12 nucleotides agree with TRBD2. The receptor was isolated from a human donor with multiple sclerosis. Sequenced: CD4+ T cells from PBMCs. CDR3 bases: TGTGCCAGCAGCCAAGCCGGACTAGCGGGAATCTACGAGCAGTACTTC. Amino acids: CASSQAGLAGIYEQYF.